This TCR beta chain was sequenced during a study of T cells after yellow fever vaccination. General study results and limits: The CD4 compartment and the CD8 compartment contained a small share of clonotypes in common. Though it reached lower strength, the secondary response hit its peak faster, day 5 versus 15.

TCRdb called the 5' RACE reads again in MiXCR, with one record for every CDR3 protein. Here the sample spans about 300,000 distinct CDR3 sequences, about 6.6% being singletons. This clonotype was counted a single time. Its antigen is still unknown. A read error is possible here, since a much larger clone lies one base away. The ends lost 9 bases at V and 7 bases at J; junction bases unmatched: 7. Germline V gene sequence: CDR1 ENHRY, CDR2 SYGVKD. The CDR3 sequence is 12 residues long. The sequence came from a man younger than 35 who received the YFV17D yellow fever vaccine. The sequencing used PBMCs, collected about 41 days after the first yellow fever vaccination. The chain joins TRBV10-3 to TRBJ1-1, with 8 nucleotides matching TRBD1. The CDR3 coding sequence is TGTGCCATGTCATCAGGGACAGGTGAAGCTTTCTTT. Encoded protein: CAMSSGTGEAFF.